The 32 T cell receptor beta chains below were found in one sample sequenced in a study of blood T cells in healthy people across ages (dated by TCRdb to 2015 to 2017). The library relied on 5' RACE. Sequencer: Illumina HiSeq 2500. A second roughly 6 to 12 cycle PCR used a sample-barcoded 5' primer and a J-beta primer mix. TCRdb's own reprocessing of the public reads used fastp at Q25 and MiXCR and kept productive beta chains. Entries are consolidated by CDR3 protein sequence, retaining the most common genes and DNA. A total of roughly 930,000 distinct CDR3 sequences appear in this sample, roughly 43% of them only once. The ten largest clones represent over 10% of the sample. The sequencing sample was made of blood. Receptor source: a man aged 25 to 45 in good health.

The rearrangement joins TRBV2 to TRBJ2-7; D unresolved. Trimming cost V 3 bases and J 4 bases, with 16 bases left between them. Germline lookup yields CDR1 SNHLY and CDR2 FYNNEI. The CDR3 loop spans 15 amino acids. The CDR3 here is CASSDGELRVYEQYF. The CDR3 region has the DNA TGTGCCAGCAGTGACGGAGAACTAAGAGTATACGAGCAGTACTTC.

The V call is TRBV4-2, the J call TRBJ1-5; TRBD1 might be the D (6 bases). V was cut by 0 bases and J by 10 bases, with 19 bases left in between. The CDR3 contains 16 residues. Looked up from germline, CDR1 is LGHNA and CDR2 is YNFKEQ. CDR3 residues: CASSQDGQGMGRPQHF. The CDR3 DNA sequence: TGTGCCAGCAGCCAAGACGGCCAGGGGATGGGCAGACCCCAGCATTTT.

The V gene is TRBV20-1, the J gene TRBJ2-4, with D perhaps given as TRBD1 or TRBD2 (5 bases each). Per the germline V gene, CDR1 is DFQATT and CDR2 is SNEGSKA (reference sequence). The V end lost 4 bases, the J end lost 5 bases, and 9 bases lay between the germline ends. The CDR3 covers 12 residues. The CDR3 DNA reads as TGCAGTGCTATTGGGGGAGAAAACATTCAGTACTTC. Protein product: CSAIGGENIQYF.

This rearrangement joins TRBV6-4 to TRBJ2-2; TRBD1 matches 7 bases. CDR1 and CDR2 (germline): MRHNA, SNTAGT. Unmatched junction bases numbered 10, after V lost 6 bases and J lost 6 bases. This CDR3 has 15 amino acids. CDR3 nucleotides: TGTGCCAGCAGCAAAGGGACAGACTCCCCCGGGGAGCTGTTTTTT. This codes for CASSKGTDSPGELFF.

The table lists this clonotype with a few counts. The CDR3 sequence is CASSPSRSSPFQEQFF. CDR3 bases: TGTGCCAGCAGCCCCTCACGGTCCTCCCCTTTTCAGGAGCAGTTCTTC. The chain recombines TRBV7-2 with TRBJ2-1, with unresolved D. The CDR3 totals 16 residues. V was pared by 5 bases and J by 10 bases, with 24 bases between. Germline CDR1 is SGHTA and CDR2 is FQGNSA.

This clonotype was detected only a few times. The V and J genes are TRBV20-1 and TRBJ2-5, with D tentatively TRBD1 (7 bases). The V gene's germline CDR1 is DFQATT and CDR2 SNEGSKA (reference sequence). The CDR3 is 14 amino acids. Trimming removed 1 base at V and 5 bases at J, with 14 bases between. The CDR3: CSARAQTGRETQYF. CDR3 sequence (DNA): TGCAGTGCTAGAGCCCAGACAGGGAGGGAGACCCAGTACTTC.

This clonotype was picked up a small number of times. CDR3 coding DNA: TGCGCCAGCAGCCAGGCACCCCCGGGGAGGACAACCTATGGCTACACCTTC. Its protein is CASSQAPPGRTTYGYTF. J is TRBJ1-2 and V is TRBV4-1; possible D gene TRBD1, 5 bases. V dropped 3 bases and J dropped 4 bases, with 21 bases sitting between them. The CDR3 covers 17 residues. Germline assignment: CDR1 MGHRA and CDR2 YSYEKL.

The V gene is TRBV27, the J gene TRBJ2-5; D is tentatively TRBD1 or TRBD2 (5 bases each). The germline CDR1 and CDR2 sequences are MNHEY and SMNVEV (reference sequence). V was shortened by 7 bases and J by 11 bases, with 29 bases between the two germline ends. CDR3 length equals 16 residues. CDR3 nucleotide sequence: TGTGCCAGCACTCCTCGGGACCGGAGCTCCTACAATGAGCAGTACTTC. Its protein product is CASTPRDRSSYNEQYF.

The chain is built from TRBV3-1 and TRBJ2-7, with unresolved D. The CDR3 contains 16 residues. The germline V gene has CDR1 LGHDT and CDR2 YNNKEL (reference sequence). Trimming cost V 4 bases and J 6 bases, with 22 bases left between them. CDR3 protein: CASSPHGLSKSGEQYF. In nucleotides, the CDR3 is TGTGCCAGCAGCCCCCACGGGCTCAGTAAGTCTGGCGAGCAGTACTTC.

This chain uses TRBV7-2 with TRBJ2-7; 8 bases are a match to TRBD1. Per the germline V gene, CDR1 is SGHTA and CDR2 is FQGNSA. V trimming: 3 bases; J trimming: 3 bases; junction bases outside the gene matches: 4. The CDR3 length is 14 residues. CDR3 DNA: TGTGCCAGCAGCTTGGACAGGGTTGACTACGAGCAGTACTTC. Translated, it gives CASSLDRVDYEQYF.

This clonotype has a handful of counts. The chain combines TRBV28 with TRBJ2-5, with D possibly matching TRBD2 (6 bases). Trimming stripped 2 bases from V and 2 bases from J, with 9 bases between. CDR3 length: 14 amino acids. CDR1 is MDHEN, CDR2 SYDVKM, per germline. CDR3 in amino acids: CASSLRAGQETQYF. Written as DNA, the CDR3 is TGTGCCAGCAGTTTACGGGCGGGGCAAGAGACCCAGTACTTC.

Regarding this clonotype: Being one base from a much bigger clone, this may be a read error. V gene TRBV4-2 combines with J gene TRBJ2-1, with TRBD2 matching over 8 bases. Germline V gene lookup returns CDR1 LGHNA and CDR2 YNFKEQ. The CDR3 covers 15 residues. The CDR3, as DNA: TGTGCCGGCAGCCAAGGGACTAGCTCCTACAATGAGCAGTTCTTC. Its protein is CAGSQGTSSYNEQFF.

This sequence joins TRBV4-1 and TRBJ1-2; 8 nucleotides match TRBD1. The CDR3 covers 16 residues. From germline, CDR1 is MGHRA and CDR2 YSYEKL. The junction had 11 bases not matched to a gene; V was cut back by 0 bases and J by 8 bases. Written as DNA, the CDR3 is TGCGCCAGCAGCCAAGAATTGGGCAGGGGGCACGAGGGCTACACCTTC. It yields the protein CASSQELGRGHEGYTF.

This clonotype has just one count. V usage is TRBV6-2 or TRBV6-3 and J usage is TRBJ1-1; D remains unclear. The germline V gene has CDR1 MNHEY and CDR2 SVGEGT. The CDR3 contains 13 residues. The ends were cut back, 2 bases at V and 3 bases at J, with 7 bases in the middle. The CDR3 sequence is CASSYGSHTEAFF. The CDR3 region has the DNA TGTGCCAGCAGTTACGGGTCACACACTGAAGCTTTCTTT.

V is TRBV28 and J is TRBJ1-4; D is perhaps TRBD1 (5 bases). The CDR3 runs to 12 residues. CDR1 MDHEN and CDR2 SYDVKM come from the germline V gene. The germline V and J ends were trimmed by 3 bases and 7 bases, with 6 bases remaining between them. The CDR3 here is CASSFGGEKLFF. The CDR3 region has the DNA TGTGCCAGCAGTTTTGGGGGTGAAAAACTGTTTTTT. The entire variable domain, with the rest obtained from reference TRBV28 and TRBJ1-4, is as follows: DVKVTQSSRYLVKRTGEKVFLECVQDMDHENMFWYRQDPGLGLRLIYFSYDVKMKEKGDIPEGYSVSREKKERFSLILESASTNQTSMYLCASSFGGEKLFFGSGTQLSVL.

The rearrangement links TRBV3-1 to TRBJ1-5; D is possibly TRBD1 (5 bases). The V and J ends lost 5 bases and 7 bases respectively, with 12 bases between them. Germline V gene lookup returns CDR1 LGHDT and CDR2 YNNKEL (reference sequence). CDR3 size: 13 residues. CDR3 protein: CASSAGLGQPQHF. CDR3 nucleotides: TGTGCCAGCAGCGCAGGGTTGGGGCAGCCCCAGCATTTT.

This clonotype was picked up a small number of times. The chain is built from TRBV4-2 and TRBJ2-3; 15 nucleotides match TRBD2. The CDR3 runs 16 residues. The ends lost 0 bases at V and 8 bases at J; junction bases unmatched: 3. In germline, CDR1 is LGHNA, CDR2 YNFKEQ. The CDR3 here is CASSQDRTSGGGTQYF. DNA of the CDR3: TGTGCCAGCAGCCAAGATCGGACTAGCGGGGGGGGTACGCAGTATTTT.

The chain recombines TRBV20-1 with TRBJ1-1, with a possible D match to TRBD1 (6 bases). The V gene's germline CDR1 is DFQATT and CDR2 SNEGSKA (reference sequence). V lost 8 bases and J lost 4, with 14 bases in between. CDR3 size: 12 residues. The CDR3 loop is CSPDSGRTEAFF. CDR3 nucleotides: TGCAGTCCGGACAGCGGCCGCACTGAAGCTTTCTTT.

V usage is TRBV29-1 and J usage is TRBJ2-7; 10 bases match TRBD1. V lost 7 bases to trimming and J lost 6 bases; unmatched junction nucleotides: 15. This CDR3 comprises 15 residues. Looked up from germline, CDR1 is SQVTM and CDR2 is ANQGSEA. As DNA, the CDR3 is TGCAGCGCTGGGGAAGGGACAGGGGTCTTCAGCGAGCAGTACTTC. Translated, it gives CSAGEGTGVFSEQYF.

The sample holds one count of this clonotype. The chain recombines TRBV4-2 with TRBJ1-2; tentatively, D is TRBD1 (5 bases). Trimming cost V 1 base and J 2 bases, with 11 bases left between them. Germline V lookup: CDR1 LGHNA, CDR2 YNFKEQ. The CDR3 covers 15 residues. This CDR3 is CASSQGGQINYGYTF. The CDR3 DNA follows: TGTGCCAGCAGCCAAGGGGGCCAGATAAACTATGGCTACACCTTC.

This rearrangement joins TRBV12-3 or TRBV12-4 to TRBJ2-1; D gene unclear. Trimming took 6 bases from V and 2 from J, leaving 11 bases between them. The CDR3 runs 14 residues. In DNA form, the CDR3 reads TGTGCCAGCAGGGTGGGGTTCACCTACAATGAGCAGTTCTTC. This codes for CASRVGFTYNEQFF.

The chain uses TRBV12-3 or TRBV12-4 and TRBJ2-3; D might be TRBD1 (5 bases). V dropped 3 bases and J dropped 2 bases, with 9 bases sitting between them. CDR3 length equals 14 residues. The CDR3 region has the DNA TGTGCCAGCAGTTTCCAGGGAACCACAGATACGCAGTATTTT. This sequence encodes CASSFQGTTDTQYF.

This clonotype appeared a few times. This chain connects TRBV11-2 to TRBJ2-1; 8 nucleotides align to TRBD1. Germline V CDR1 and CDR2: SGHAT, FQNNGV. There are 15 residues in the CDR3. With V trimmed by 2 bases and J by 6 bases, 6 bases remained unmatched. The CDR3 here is CASSLYLTGGNEQFF. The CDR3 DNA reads TGTGCCAGCAGCTTATACCTAACAGGGGGCAATGAGCAGTTCTTC.

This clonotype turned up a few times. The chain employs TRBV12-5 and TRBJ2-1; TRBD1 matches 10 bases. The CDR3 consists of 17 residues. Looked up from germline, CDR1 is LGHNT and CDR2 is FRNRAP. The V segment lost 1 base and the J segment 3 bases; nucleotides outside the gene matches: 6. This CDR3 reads CASGLGRDRGFYNEQFF. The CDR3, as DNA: TGTGCTAGTGGTTTGGGTCGGGACAGGGGCTTCTACAATGAGCAGTTCTTC.

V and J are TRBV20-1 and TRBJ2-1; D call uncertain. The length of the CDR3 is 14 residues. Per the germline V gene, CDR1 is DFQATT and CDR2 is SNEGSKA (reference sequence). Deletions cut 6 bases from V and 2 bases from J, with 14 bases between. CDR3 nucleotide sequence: TGCAGTGCGCTTGGGCTGGGGACCTACAATGAGCAGTTCTTC. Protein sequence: CSALGLGTYNEQFF.

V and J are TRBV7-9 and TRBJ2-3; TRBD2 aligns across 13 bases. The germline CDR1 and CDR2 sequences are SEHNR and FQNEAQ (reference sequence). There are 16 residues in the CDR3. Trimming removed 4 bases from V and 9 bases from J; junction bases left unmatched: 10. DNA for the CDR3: TGTGCCAGCAGCTCGAGACTAGCGGGGGGCGTTTTGACGCAGTATTTT. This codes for CASSSRLAGGVLTQYF.

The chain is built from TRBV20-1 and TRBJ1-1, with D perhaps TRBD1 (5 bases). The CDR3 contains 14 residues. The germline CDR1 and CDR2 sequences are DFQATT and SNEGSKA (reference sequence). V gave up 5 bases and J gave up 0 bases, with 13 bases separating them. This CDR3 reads CSAPPRQLNTEAFF. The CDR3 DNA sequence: TGCAGTGCTCCACCCCGACAGTTGAACACTGAAGCTTTCTTT.

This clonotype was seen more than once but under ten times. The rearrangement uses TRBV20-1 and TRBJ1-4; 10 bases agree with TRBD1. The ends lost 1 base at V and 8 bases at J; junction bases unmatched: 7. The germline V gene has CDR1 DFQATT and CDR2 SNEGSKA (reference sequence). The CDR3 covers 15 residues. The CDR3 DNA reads TGCAGTGCTAGAGTGGGAGGGACAGGGGTGGAAAAACTGTTTTTT. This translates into CSARVGGTGVEKLFF.

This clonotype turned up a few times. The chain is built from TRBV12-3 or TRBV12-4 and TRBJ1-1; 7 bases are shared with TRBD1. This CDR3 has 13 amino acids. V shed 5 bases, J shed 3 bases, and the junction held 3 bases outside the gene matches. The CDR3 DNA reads TGTGCCAGCAGTCAGGGGGAGGACACTGAAGCTTTCTTT. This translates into CASSQGEDTEAFF.

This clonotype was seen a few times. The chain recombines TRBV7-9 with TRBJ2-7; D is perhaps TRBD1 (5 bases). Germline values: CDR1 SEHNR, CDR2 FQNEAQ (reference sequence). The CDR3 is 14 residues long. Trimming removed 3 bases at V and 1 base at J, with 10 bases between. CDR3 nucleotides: TGTGCCAGCAGCTTCGGACACAATTCCTACGAGCAGTACTTC. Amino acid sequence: CASSFGHNSYEQYF.

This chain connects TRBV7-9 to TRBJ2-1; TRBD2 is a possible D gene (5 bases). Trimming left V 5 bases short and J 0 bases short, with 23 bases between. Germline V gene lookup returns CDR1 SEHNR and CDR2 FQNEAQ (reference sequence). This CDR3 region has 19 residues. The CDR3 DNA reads TGTGCCAGCAGCCCCGAGGACTCAAACCTCCCGAGCTCCTACAATGAGCAGTTCTTC. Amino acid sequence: CASSPEDSNLPSSYNEQFF.

CDR3 region: CASSDREYGYTF. CDR3 DNA: TGTGCCAGTTCGGACAGGGAGTATGGCTACACCTTC. The J gene is TRBJ1-2, the V gene TRBV28; TRBD1 aligns across 8 bases. J lost 5 bases, V lost 9 bases, and 5 bases had no gene match. Germline CDR1 reads MDHEN; CDR2 reads SYDVKM. This CDR3 region has 12 residues.